This T cell receptor beta chain stems from a study of Ad26.COV2.S vaccination and SARS-CoV-2 variants. Repertoires were generated with immunoSEQ multiplex PCR, while TCRdb's copy carries only in-frame clones and drops some. In the table there are about 140,000 clones, more than 80% of which are singletons. Germline loops: CDR1 MDHEN, CDR2 SYDVKM. V lost 4 bases and J lost 7, with 17 bases in between. The CDR3 is 15 amino acids. V gene TRBV28 combines with J gene TRBJ1-3; D call uncertain. The sequenced sample was peripheral blood, obtained after recovery from COVID-19. The sequence derives from a human donor who had recovered from COVID-19. CDR3 nucleotides: TGTGCCAGCAGTTCCCAAGGAGCGGGGTATAACACCATATATTTT. It codes for CASSSQGAGYNTIYF. The whole variable domain, filled in from reference TRBV28 and TRBJ1-3, reads DVKVTQSSRYLVKRTGEKVFLECVQDMDHENMFWYRQDPGLGLRLIYFSYDVKMKEKGDIPEGYSVSREKKERFSLILESASTNQTSMYLCASSSQGAGYNTIYFGEGSWLTVV.